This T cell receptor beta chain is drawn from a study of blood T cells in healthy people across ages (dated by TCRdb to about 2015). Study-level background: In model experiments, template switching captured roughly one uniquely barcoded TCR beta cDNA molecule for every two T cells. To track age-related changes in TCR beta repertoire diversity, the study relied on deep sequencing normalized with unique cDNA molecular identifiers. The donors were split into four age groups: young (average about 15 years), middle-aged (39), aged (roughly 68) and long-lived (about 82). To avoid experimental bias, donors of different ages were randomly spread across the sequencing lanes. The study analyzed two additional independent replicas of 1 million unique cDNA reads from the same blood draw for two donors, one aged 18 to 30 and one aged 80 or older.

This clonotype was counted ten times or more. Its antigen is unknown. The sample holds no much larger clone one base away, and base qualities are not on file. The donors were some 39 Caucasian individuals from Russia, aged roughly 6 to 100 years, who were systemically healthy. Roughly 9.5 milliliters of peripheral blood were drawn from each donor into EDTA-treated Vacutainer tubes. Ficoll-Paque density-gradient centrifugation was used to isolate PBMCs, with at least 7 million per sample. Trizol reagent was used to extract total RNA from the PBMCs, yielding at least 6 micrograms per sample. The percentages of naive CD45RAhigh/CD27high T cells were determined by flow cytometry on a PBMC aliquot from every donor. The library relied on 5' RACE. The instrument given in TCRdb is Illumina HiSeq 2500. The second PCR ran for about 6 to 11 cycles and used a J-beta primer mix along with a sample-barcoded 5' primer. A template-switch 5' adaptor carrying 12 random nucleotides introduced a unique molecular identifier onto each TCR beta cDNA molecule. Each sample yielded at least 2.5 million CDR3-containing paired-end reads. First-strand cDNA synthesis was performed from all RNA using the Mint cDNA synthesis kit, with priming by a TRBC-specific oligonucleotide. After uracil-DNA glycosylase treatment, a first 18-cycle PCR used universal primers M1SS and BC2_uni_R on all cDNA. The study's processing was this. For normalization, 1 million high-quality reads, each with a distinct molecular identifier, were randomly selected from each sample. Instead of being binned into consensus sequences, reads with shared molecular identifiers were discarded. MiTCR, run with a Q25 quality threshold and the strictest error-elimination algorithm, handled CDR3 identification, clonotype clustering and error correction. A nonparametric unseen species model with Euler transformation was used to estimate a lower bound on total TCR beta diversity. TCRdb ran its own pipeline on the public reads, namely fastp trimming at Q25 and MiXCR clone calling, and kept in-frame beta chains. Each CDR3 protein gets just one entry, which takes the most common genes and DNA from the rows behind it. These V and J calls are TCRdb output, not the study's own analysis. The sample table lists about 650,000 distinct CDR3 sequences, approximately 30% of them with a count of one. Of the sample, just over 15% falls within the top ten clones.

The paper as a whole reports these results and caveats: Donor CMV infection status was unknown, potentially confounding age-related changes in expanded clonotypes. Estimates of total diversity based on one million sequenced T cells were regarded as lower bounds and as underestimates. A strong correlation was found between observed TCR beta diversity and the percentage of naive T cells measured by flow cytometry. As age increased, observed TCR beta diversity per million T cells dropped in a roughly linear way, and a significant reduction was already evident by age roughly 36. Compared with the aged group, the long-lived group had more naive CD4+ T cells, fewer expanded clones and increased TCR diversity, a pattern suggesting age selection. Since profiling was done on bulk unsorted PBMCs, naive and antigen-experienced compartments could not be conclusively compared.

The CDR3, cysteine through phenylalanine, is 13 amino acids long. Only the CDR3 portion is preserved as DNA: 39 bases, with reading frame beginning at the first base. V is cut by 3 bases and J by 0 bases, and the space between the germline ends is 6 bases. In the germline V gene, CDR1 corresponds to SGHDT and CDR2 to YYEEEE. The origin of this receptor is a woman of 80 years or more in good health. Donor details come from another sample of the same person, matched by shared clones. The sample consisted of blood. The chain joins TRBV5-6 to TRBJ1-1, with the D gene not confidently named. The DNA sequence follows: TGTGCCAGCAGCTCTGGACTGAACACTGAAGCTTTCTTT. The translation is CASSSGLNTEAFF. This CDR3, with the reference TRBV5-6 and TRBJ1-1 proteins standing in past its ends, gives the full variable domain DAGVTQSPTHLIKTRGQQVTLRCSPKSGHDTVSWYQQALGQGPQFIFQYYEEEERQRGNFPDRFSGHQFPNYSSELNVNALLLGDSALYLCASSSGLNTEAFFGQGTRLTVV.